This T cell receptor (beta chain) comes out of a study of blood T cells in healthy people across ages. This CDR3 contains 15 residues. Germline-derived CDR1 and CDR2 are LGHDT and YNNKEL (reference sequence). For every donor, a draw yielded roughly 9.3 milliliters of peripheral blood. Researchers report isolating at least 7 million PBMCs per sample. As to this clonotype: As the CDR3 is not closed by the conserved phenylalanine or tryptophan, this likely results from a read error.

PCR was performed a second time for about 7 to 12 cycles using a sample-barcoded 5' primer and a J-beta primer mix. From the 5' RACE reads, TCRdb called clonotypes with MiXCR, one entry per CDR3 protein. Of about 1.8 million distinct CDR3 sequences listed, approximately 50% are singletons. The V and J genes are TRBV3-1 and TRBJ2-7; tentatively, D is TRBD1 (7 bases). The DNA matches TRBJ2-5 better at its end, which makes the J call doubtful. Sequencing was performed on blood. The receptor comes from a woman aged 40 to 50 in good health. As DNA, the CDR3 is TGTGCCAGCAGCCTTTGGACCAGGGGGGACGAGACCCAGTACTTG. Its translation is CASSLWTRGDETQYL.